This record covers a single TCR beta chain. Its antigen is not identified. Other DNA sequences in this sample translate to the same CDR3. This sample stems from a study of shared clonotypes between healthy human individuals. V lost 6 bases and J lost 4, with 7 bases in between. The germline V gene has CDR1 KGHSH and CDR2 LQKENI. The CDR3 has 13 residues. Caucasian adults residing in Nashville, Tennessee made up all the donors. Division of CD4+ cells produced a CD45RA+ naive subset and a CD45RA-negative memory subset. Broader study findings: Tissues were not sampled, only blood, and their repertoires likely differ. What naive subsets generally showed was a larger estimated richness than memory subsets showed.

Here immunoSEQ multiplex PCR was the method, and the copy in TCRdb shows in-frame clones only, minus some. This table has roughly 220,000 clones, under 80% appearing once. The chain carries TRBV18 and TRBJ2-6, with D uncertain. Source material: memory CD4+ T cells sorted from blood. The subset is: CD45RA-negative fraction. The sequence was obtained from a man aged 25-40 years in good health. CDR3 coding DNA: TGTGCCAGCTCCCTTCCGGGGGCCAACGTCCTGACTTTC. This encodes CASSLPGANVLTF.